Shown below are 17 T cell receptor beta chains from a single sample sequenced in a study of blood T cells in healthy people across ages. The use of a sample-barcoded 5' primer and a J-beta primer mix characterized a second PCR of roughly 6 to 11 cycles. TCRdb called the 5' RACE reads again in MiXCR, with one record for every CDR3 protein. The sample has 550,000 to 650,000 distinct CDR3 sequences, about 25% seen once; the top ten hold over 3.5%. The same sample was also used in a study of T cells of mothers and their children.

Specimen: blood. The source of these receptors is a boy aged 2 to 10 in good health.

V gene TRBV12-3 or TRBV12-4 combines with J gene TRBJ2-4; D not certain. CDR3 size: 13 residues. The germline V and J ends were trimmed by 5 bases and 3 bases, with 8 bases remaining between them. The CDR3 nucleotides read TGTGCCAGCAGTCCCTCGCGCAAAAACATTCAGTACTTC. Protein: CASSPSRKNIQYF.

The sample holds many counts of this clonotype. The CDR3 sequence is CASSLAGNNSPLHF. Written as DNA, the CDR3 is TGTGCCAGCAGTCTCGCAGGGAATAATTCACCCCTCCACTTT. The chain employs TRBV12-3 or TRBV12-4 and TRBJ1-6, with a weak D call TRBD1 (5 bases). This CDR3 spans 14 amino acids. Trimming removed 5 bases from V and 5 bases from J, with 10 bases in between.

This clonotype occurred a few times. The chain couples TRBV7-9 to TRBJ2-4, with D tentatively TRBD1 (6 bases). V shed 5 bases and J shed 6 bases, with 14 bases lying between them. The germline V gene encodes CDR1 SEHNR and CDR2 FQNEAQ (reference sequence). This CDR3 contains 14 residues. This chain's CDR3 is CASSPRGTGNIQYF. CDR3 in DNA: TGTGCCAGCAGCCCTAGGGGGACGGGAAACATTCAGTACTTC.

The CDR3 loop is CASSMGLLREQYF. The CDR3 nucleotides are TGTGCCAGCAGCATGGGACTTTTGCGGGAGCAGTACTTC. V is TRBV7-2 and J is TRBJ2-7; possibly TRBD2 for D (6 bases). The CDR3 covers 13 residues. In germline, CDR1 is SGHTA, CDR2 FQGNSA. Trimming took off 5 bases at V and 7 bases at J, with 15 bases between the two ends.

Notes on this clonotype: The junction and the germline gene differ at one end; a read error may be behind it. The V call is TRBV7-7, the J call TRBJ2-4, with a tentative D call TRBD1 (6 bases). Germline V CDR1 and CDR2: SSHAT, FNYEAQ (reference sequence). This CDR3 contains 17 residues. The CDR3 DNA follows: TGTGCTAGCAGCCGCTCGGGGACAATCAATACCAAAAACATTCAGTACTTC. As protein: CASSRSGTINTKNIQYF.

This clonotype was observed a few times. The chain links TRBV12-3 or TRBV12-4 to TRBJ1-5; D is perhaps TRBD1 (6 bases). The CDR3 runs to 16 residues. The ends were cut back, 4 bases at V and 4 bases at J, with 17 bases in the middle. CDR3 in DNA: TGTGCCAGCAGTTCTCTTAGCCACAGGGAAAATCAGCCCCAGCATTTT. This translates into CASSSLSHRENQPQHF.

V usage is TRBV20-1 and J usage is TRBJ2-5; D perhaps matches TRBD1 (6 bases). This CDR3 region has 15 residues. Germline CDR1 and CDR2: DFQATT and SNEGSKA (reference sequence). Trimming removed 2 bases from V and 4 bases from J, with 17 bases in between. DNA of the CDR3: TGCAGTGCTAGAAGTTCAGGGGCTAGGGGAGAGACCCAGTACTTC. Its protein product is CSARSSGARGETQYF.

The chain recombines TRBV9 with TRBJ2-5, with D possibly TRBD2 on 6 matching bases. CDR3 size: 18 residues. Per the germline V gene, CDR1 is SGDLS and CDR2 is YYNGEE. The V and J ends lost 1 base and 2 bases respectively, with 21 bases between them. CDR3 sequence (DNA): TGTGCCAGCAGCGTAAGTTCCCGTGGGGGGACGAATCAAGAGACCCAGTACTTC. Protein sequence: CASSVSSRGGTNQETQYF.

This clonotype was observed a few times. The chain employs TRBV20-1 and TRBJ2-3; perhaps D is TRBD1 or TRBD2 (5 bases each). V shed 8 bases and J shed 5 bases, with 17 bases lying between them. Germline-derived CDR1 and CDR2 are DFQATT and SNEGSKA (reference sequence). The CDR3 runs to 13 residues. The CDR3 reads CSSGSSWGDTQYF. DNA for the CDR3: TGCAGTTCAGGGTCTAGCTGGGGAGATACGCAGTATTTT.

This clonotype turned up a few times. The rearrangement links TRBV27 to TRBJ1-2; weak D call: TRBD1 (5 bases). The germline CDR1 and CDR2 sequences are MNHEY and SMNVEV (reference sequence). V lost 6 bases and J 4 bases, leaving 18 bases between the germline ends. This CDR3 is 15 amino acids long. CDR3 sequence reads: CASRPIEGRGYGYTF. The CDR3 nucleotides are TGTGCCAGCAGGCCCATAGAGGGAAGGGGCTATGGCTACACCTTC.

V usage is TRBV27 and J usage is TRBJ2-5; D unresolved. Germline CDR1 is MNHEY and CDR2 is SMNVEV (reference sequence). The CDR3 extends over 14 amino acids. V was cut by 5 bases and J by 2 bases, with 12 bases left in between. CDR3 DNA: TGTGCCAGCAGTGCAACTCGACGACAAGAGACCCAGTACTTC. Translating it yields CASSATRRQETQYF.

The chain couples TRBV29-1 to TRBJ1-1, with TRBD1 as a possible D gene (5 bases). The CDR3 runs 13 residues. V was trimmed by 3 bases and J by 10 bases, leaving 18 bases between them. The germline gives CDR1 SQVTM, CDR2 ANQGSEA. The CDR3 DNA reads as TGCAGCGTTGACCCCCTCCCCCAGGGACGAGCTTTCTTT. It specifies CSVDPLPQGRAFF.

This clonotype appeared a few times. This chain uses TRBV29-1 with TRBJ2-5; TRBD2 might be the D (5 bases). The germline CDR1 and CDR2 sequences are SQVTM and ANQGSEA. Trimming took 3 bases from V and 4 from J, leaving 9 bases between them. CDR3 length equals 12 residues. This chain's CDR3 is CSVDKRSETQYF. The CDR3 DNA reads TGCAGCGTTGATAAGCGGTCAGAGACCCAGTACTTC. Supplemented by reference TRBV29-1 and TRBJ2-5, the full variable domain reads SAVISQKPSRDICQRGTSLTIQCQVDSQVTMMFWYRQQPGQSLTLIATANQGSEATYESGFVIDKFPISRPNLTFSTLTVSNMSPEDSSIYLCSVDKRSETQYFGPGTRLLVL.

This chain links TRBV20-1 with TRBJ2-7; TRBD1 agrees at 7 bases. J lost 5 bases, V lost 6 bases, and 10 bases had no gene match. Germline V CDR1 and CDR2: DFQATT, SNEGSKA (reference sequence). The CDR3 runs 13 residues. CDR3 sequence: CSAIGQAPDEQYF. CDR3 nucleotide sequence: TGCAGTGCCATAGGACAGGCCCCTGACGAGCAGTACTTC.

This clonotype has a handful of counts. V usage is TRBV12-5 and J usage is TRBJ2-2; D is possibly TRBD1 (6 bases). V lost 5 bases and J 0 bases, leaving 7 bases between the germline ends. This CDR3 region has 14 residues. The germline CDR1 and CDR2 sequences are LGHNT and FRNRAP. CDR3 sequence (DNA): TGTGCTAGTGGTCGACAGGCGAACACCGGGGAGCTGTTTTTT. Translating it yields CASGRQANTGELFF. Looking up the rest from reference TRBV12-5 and TRBJ2-2 gives the full variable domain: DARVTQTPRHKVTEMGQEVTMRCQPILGHNTVFWYRQTMMQGLELLAYFRNRAPLDDSGMPKDRFSAEMPDATLATLKIQPSEPRDSAVYFCASGRQANTGELFFGEGSRLTVL.

This clonotype was counted between two and nine times. This rearrangement joins TRBV7-3 to TRBJ2-5; 14 nucleotides line up with TRBD2. This CDR3 is 16 amino acids long. J was trimmed by 5 bases and V by 0 bases; bases with no gene match: 2. Germline loops: CDR1 SGHTA, CDR2 FQGTGA. CDR3 in amino acids: CASSLTGLAGVETQYF. The CDR3 coding sequence is TGTGCCAGCAGCTTAACGGGACTAGCGGGGGTGGAGACCCAGTACTTC. Full variable domain (rest looked up from reference TRBV7-3 and TRBJ2-5): GAGVSQTPSNKVTEKGKYVELRCDPISGHTALYWYRQSLGQGPEFLIYFQGTGAADDSGLPNDRFFAVRPEGSVSTLKIQRTERGDSAVYLCASSLTGLAGVETQYFGPGTRLLVL.

This chain connects TRBV5-1 to TRBJ2-1, with 7 bases matching TRBD2. The germline CDR1 and CDR2 sequences are SGHRS and YFSETQ. J was trimmed by 0 bases and V by 2 bases; bases with no gene match: 5. The CDR3 runs to 16 residues. The CDR3 bases are TGCGCCAGCAGCTTACTAGCGTCAAGCTCCTACAATGAGCAGTTCTTC. Translation gives CASSLLASSSYNEQFF.